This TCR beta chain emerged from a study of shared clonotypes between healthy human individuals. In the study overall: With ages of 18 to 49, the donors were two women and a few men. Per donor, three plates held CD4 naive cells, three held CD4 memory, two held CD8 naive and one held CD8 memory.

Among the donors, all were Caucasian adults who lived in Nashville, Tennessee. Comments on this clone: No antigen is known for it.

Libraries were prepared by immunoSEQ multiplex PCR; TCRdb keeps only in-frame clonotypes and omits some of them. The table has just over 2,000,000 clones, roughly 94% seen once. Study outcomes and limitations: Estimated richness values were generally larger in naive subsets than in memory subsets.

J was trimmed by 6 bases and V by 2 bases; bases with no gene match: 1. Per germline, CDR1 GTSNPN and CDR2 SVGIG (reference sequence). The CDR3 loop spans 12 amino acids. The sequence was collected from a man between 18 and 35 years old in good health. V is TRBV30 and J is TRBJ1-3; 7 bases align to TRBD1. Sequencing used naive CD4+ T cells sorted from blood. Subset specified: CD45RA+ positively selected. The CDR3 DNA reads TGTGCCTGGAGTACAGGGGTAAACACCATATATTTT. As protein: CAWSTGVNTIYF.